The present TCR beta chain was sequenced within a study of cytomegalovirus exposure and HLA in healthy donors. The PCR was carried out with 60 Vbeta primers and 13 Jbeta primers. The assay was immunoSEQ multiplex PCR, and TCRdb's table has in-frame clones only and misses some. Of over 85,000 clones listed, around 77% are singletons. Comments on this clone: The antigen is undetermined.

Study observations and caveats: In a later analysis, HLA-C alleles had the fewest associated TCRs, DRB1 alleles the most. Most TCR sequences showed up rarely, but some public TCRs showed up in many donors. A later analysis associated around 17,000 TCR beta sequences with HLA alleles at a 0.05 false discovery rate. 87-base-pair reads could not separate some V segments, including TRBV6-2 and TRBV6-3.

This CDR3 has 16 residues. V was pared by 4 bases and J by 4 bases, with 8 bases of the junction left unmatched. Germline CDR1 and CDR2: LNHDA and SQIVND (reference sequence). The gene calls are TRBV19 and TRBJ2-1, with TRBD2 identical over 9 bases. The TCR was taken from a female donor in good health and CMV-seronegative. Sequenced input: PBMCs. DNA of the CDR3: TGTGCCAGTAGTAGCGGGGGGGCCATACCATACAATGAGCAGTTCTTC. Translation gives CASSSGGAIPYNEQFF.